The sequence of this TCR beta chain was determined in a study of blood T cell repertoires in COVID-19. Study overall: Donors in the United States, Italy and Spain gave samples during acute or convalescent COVID-19. Sample material is recorded as cDNA or gDNA derived from T cells, B-cell-depleted T cells, or PBMCs.

Those enrolled in Seattle joined during active infection and were followed longitudinally afterward. Germline CDR1 MNHNY, CDR2 SVGAGI (reference sequence). V dropped 6 bases and J dropped 8; count of bases not matched to a gene: 7. The CDR3 consists of 14 residues. Original analysis: Estimated nucleated cell counts came from reference gene primer amplification. The data were produced by immunoSEQ multiplex PCR, yet TCRdb's version contains in-frame clones alone and is incomplete. The V and J calls and clone size are taken from that table; D and trimming were inferred from the DNA. The data show around 220,000 clones, about 81% seen once.

Input material: peripheral blood. This chain joins TRBV6-6 and TRBJ1-4; TRBD1 matches 9 bases. This sequence was found in a woman older than 75 with COVID-19, enrolled during active disease. In DNA form, the CDR3 reads TGTGCCAGCAGCCGGGACAGGGAAGGCGAAAAACTGTTTTTT. This translates into CASSRDREGEKLFF.